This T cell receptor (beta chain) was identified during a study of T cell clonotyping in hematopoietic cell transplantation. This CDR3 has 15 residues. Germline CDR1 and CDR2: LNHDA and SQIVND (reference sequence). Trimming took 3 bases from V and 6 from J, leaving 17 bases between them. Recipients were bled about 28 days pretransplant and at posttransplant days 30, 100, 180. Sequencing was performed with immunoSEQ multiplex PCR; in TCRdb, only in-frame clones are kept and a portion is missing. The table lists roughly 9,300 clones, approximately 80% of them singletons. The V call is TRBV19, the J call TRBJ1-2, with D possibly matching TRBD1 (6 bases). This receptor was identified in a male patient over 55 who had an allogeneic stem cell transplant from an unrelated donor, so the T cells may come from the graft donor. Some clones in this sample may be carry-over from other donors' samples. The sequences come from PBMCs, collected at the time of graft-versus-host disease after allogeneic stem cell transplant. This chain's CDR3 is CASSMPQGNEDGYTF. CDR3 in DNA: TGTGCCAGTAGTATGCCCCAGGGGAACGAGGATGGCTACACCTTC.